Only a few counts were recorded for the clone carrying this T cell receptor beta chain. At the DNA level, this CDR3 is encoded by other sequences in the same sample as well. Methods used by the authors: By means of reference gene primer amplification, nucleated cell counts were estimated. TCRdb keeps only in-frame clones here, not all; method: immunoSEQ multiplex PCR. For V, J and clone size, that table is used; D and trimming come from the DNA. The sample lists about 160,000 clones; about 77% were seen once. This specimen belongs to a study of blood T cell repertoires in COVID-19. About the study: Material from acute and convalescent COVID-19 was sourced from the United States, Italy and Spain.

This CDR3 spans 15 amino acids. From germline, CDR1 is MDHEN and CDR2 SYDVKM. The junction had 2 bases not matched to a gene; V was cut back by 3 bases and J by 0 bases. The sequenced sample was peripheral blood. The clonotype comes from a woman aged 80 or over with acute or convalescent COVID-19. This chain uses TRBV28 with TRBJ2-1; 7 nucleotides match TRBD2. In nucleotides, the CDR3 is TGTGCCAGCAGTTTGGGAGGGTACTCCTACAATGAGCAGTTCTTC. Translating it yields CASSLGGYSYNEQFF. The full variable domain, rest sourced from reference TRBV28 and TRBJ2-1, is DVKVTQSSRYLVKRTGEKVFLECVQDMDHENMFWYRQDPGLGLRLIYFSYDVKMKEKGDIPEGYSVSREKKERFSLILESASTNQTSMYLCASSLGGYSYNEQFFGPGTRLTVL.